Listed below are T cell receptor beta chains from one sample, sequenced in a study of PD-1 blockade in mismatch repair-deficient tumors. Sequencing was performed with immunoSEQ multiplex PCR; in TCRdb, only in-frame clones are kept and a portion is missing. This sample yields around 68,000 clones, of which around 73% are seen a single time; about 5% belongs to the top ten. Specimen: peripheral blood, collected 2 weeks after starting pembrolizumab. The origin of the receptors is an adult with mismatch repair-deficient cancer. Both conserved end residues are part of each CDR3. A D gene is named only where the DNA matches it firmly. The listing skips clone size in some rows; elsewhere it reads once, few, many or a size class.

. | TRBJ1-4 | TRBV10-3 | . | CAISESFATNEKLFF | TGTGCCATCAGTGAATCCTTCGCAACTAATGAAAAACTGTTTTTT
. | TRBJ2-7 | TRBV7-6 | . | CASTAGLYEQYF | TGTGCCAGCACTGCCGGGCTTTACGAGCAGTACTTC
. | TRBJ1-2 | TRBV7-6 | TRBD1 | CASSFMGQLFYGYTF | TGTGCCAGCAGCTTCATGGGACAGCTATTCTATGGCTACACCTTC
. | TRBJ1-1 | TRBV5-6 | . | CASSLRRSRSDAFF | TGTGCCAGCAGCTTGAGGCGGTCCAGGTCTGATGCTTTCTTT
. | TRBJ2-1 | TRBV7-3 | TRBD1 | CASSPTEGQGYNEQFF | TGTGCCAGCAGCCCAACGGAGGGACAGGGATACAATGAGCAGTTCTTC
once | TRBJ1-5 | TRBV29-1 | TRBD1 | CSALGRTGGYQPQHF | TGCAGCGCCCTGGGGAGGACAGGGGGATATCAGCCCCAGCATTTT
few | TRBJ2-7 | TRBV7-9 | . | CASSLLVWHEQYF | TGTGCCAGCAGCTTACTAGTATGGCACGAGCAGTACTTC
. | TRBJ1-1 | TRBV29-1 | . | CSADADYTEAFF | TGCAGCGCCGACGCGGACTACACTGAAGCTTTCTTT
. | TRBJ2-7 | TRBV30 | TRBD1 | CAWSVQGALADYDYEQYF | TGTGCCTGGAGTGTACAGGGGGCTCTAGCGGATTATGATTACGAGCAGTACTTC
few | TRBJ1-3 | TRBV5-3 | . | CARSQTGRGNTIYF | TGTGCCAGAAGCCAGACAGGTCGTGGAAACACCATATATTTT
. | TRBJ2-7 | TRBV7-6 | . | CASSLDGGSTSYEQYF | TGTGCCAGCAGCTTAGACGGCGGTTCTACCTCCTACGAGCAGTACTTC
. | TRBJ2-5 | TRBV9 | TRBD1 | CASSVGDRGQETQYF | TGTGCCAGCAGCGTAGGGGACAGGGGGCAAGAGACCCAGTACTTC
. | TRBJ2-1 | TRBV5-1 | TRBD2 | CASSGTSGSKYNEQFF | TGCGCCAGCAGTGGGACTAGCGGGTCGAAATACAATGAGCAGTTCTTC
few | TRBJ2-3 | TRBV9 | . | CASSPSGTDTQYF | TGTGCCAGCAGCCCTTCGGGCACAGATACGCAGTATTTT
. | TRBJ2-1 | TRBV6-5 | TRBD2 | CASKITSGSYNEQFF | TGTGCCAGCAAGATAACTAGCGGTTCCTACAATGAGCAGTTCTTC
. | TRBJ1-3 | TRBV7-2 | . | CASSPQGSGNTIYF | TGTGCCAGCAGCCCCCAGGGATCTGGAAACACCATATATTTT
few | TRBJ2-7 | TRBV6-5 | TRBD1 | CASRDRVAYEQYF | TGTGCCAGCCGGGACAGGGTGGCCTACGAGCAGTACTTC
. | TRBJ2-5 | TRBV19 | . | CASSIQNRGGETQYF | TGTGCCAGTAGTATCCAGAACCGGGGTGGGGAGACCCAGTACTTC
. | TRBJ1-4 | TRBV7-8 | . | CASKRRGSEKLFF | TGTGCCAGCAAGCGAAGGGGGAGTGAAAAACTGTTTTTT
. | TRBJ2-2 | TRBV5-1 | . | CASSLRVAGELFF | TGCGCCAGCAGCCTAAGGGTCGCCGGGGAGCTGTTTTTT
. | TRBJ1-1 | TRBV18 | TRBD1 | CASSDRGGTEAFF | TGTGCCAGCTCAGACAGGGGAGGCACTGAAGCTTTCTTT
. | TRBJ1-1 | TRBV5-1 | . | CASSVDSLNTEAFF | TGCGCCAGCAGCGTCGACAGCTTGAACACTGAAGCTTTCTTT